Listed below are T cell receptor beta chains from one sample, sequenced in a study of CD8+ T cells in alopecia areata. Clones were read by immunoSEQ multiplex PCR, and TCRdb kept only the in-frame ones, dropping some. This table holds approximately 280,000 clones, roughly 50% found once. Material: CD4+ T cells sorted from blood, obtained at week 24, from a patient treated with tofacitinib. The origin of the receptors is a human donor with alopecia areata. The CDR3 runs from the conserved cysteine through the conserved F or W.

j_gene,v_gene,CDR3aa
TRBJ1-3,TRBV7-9,CAFLPRNTIYF
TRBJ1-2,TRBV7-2,CASSIPGQGQDGYTF
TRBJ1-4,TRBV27,CASSLSPIHRKENEKLFF
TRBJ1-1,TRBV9,CASSVGDRQRGTEAFF
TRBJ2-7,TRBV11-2,CASSLPGPRQGIYEQYF
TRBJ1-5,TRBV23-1,CASSHATGGSNQPQHF
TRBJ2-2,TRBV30,CAWSVRVGELFF
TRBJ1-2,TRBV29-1,CSGHLQGFYGYTF
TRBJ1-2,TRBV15,CATSRDMKGDYTF
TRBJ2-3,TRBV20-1,CSAGLGWDRYF
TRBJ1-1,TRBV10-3,CAISDGLSVNTEAFF
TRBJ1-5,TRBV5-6,CASSPGTGGPNQPQHF
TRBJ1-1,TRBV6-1,CASRGTEVKGAFF
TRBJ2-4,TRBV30,CAWSDRDRAKNIQYF
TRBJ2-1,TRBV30,CAWSVRGGRNEQFF
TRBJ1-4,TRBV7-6,CASGRQIINEKLFF
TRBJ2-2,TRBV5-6,CASSLWTGELFF
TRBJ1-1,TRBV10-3,CATRGGQGTTEAFF
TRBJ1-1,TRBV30,CAWSVRQGDTEAFF
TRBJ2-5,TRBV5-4,CASSFPGTTKTQYF
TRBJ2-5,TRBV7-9,CASSSTSGLQETQYF
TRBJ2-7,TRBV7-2,CASSLAAGGYEQYF
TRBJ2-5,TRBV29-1,CSVGMGPETQYF
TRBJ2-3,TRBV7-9,CASSLQEDTQYF
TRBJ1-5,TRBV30,CAWSPGDNQPQHF
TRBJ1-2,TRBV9,CASSPRTGGATYGYGYTF
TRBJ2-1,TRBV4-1,CASSQAGNEQFF
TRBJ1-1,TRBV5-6,CASSVTANTEAFF
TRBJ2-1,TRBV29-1,CSGVSRTSDNEQFF
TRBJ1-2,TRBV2,CASSESNRGSRGYTF
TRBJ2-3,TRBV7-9,CASSFKFGQGGTDTQYF
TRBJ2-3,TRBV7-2,CASSPLAASTDTQYF
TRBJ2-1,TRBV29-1,CSVVLGQSYNEQFF
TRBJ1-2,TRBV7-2,CASSLREIGYGYTF
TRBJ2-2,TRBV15,CATSRGTTGELFF
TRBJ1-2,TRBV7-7,CASSPGFLNYGYTF
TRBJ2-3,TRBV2,CASLEILLGDTQYF
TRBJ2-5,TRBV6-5,CAISETQETQYF
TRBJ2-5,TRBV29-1,CSVSYPGETQYF
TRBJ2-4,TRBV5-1,CASSLEGQKNIQYF
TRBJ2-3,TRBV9,CASSVSQVVTDTQYF
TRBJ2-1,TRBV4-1,CASSQGQPLTYNEQFF
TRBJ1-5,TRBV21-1,CASSSQPQHF
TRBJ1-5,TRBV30,CAWSKQAAHYQPQHF
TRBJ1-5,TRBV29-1,CSVTEEGVSNQPQHF
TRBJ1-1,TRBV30,CAWSARQGIGSEAFF
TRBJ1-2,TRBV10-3,CAISTGTGGNYGYTF
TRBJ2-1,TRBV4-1,CASSPQKRVSYNEQFF
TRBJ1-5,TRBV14,CASSQINQPQHF